One and the same sample provided the 4 T cell receptor beta chains below, sequenced in a study of chemoradiotherapy in HPV16-positive cancers. The data were produced by immunoSEQ multiplex PCR, yet TCRdb's version contains in-frame clones alone and is incomplete. Of tens of thousands of clones listed, about 80% are singletons. The source was blood, collected from a patient who underwent chemoradiotherapy. These receptors originate from a human donor with HPV-associated anogenital cancer.

The chain carries TRBV5-5 and TRBJ2-7; weak D call: TRBD1 (6 bases). This CDR3 region has 14 residues. Germline assignment: CDR1 SGHKS and CDR2 YYEKEE (reference sequence). With 4 bases removed from V and 6 bases from J, the gap between germline ends came to 17 bases. DNA for the CDR3: TGTGCCAGCAGCCTCAACACACAGGGTAGCGAGCAGTACGTC. The encoded protein is CASSLNTQGSEQYV.

The CDR3: CASSLAGTAQETQYF. CDR3 sequence (DNA): TGTGCCAGCAGCTTAGCGGGGACAGCCCAAGAGACCCAGTACTTC. The chain has TRBV9 and TRBJ2-5, with D possibly TRBD2 on 8 matching bases. This CDR3 contains 15 residues. V gave up 4 bases and J gave up 1 base, with 14 bases separating them. Germline V gives CDR1 SGDLS, CDR2 YYNGEE.

The CDR3 DNA is TGTGCCAGCAGTGGGGAGGTTCGGGGGACAGCTTTCTTT. Translating it yields CASSGEVRGTAFF. J is TRBJ1-1 and V is TRBV2; a weak D match, TRBD1 (5 bases). CDR3 length: 13 residues. The V gene lost 4 bases and the J gene lost 10 bases, with 16 bases spanning the gap. Germline CDR1 and CDR2: SNHLY and FYNNEI.

The V and J genes are TRBV19 and TRBJ1-5, with 12 bases lining up with TRBD1. Germline values: CDR1 LNHDA, CDR2 SQIVND (reference sequence). The CDR3 consists of 15 residues. V gave up 6 bases and J gave up 7 bases; unmatched junction bases: 7. DNA of the CDR3: TGTGCCAGTAGGCCGGGACAGGGGGCATACCAGCCCCAGCATTTT. This sequence encodes CASRPGQGAYQPQHF.